The T cell receptor beta chain under discussion was sequenced for a study of T-cell reconstitution after alpha-beta-depleted transplantation in children. Overall study results and limits: It was reported that alpha-beta T cells came from several hundred expanded graft clones (about two months after transplant). High day-60 TCRbeta diversity in some patients came from surviving recipient T cells and thymic progenitors. From newly produced T cells came most of the T-cell counts and diversity one year after transplant.

This clonotype appeared many times. What it recognizes is unknown. During its preparation, the TCRbeta library received unique molecular identifiers. TCRdb processed the PCR reads anew with MiXCR; each CDR3 protein has one entry. In the table there are 550,000 to 800,000 distinct CDR3 sequences, around 13% of which are singletons. From germline, CDR1 is MDHEN and CDR2 SYDVKM. The CDR3 consists of 15 residues. Trimming stripped 5 bases from V and 3 bases from J, with 17 bases between. The input for sequencing was PBMCs, taken before TCRalphabeta/CD19-depleted stem cell transplant. This clonotype was sampled from a girl aged 2-10 years with congenital amegakaryocytic thrombocytopenia, due to receive a stem cell transplant. The chain employs TRBV28 and TRBJ2-7, with a weak D call TRBD1 (6 bases). The CDR3 DNA is TGTGCCAGCAGTCAAACGACAGGTGCCATCTACGAGCAGTACTTC. Residues: CASSQTTGAIYEQYF.